Listed below are T cell receptor beta chains from one sample, sequenced in a study of breast tumors, draining lymph nodes, adjacent tissues. TCRdb re-analysed the multiplex PCR reads in MiXCR, keeping a single row per CDR3 protein. The sample records approximately 170,000 distinct CDR3 sequences, roughly 30% being singletons. The sequencing input was axillary lymph node tissue. The receptor source for this set is a female donor with breast cancer. Some clones in this sample may be carry-over from other donors' samples. The CDR3 runs from the conserved cysteine through the conserved F or W. D genes are given only for firm matches. A row's size may be missing; if present it is once, few, many or a size class.

>TRBJ2-7|TRBV6-6|-|many
TGTGCCAGCAGTTACGAGGAGAGCTCCTACGAGCAGTACTTC
CASSYEESSYEQYF
>TRBJ2-1|TRBV7-9|-|many
TGTGCCAGCAGCCTACCCCCTGGGACCGTAAAAACGGGGTTCTTC
CASSLPPGTVKTGFF
>TRBJ2-7|TRBV6-1|TRBD2|few
TGTGCCAGCAGGGGGAGCGGGGAATTCCTCGAGCAGTACTTC
CASRGSGEFLEQYF
>TRBJ1-5|TRBV20-1|-|-
TGCAGTGCTGAAGGGGTGGGGTCGCAGCATTTT
CSAEGVGSQHF
>TRBJ2-2|TRBV20-1|-|many
TGCAGTGCTAAAGTTAGTGCGGCGAACACCGGGGAGCTGTTTTTT
CSAKVSAANTGELFF
>TRBJ2-2|TRBV7-8|TRBD2|once
TGTGCCAGCAGCTCCTTGTACGGGGGGGGCACAGATACGAACACCGGGGAGCTGTTTTTT
CASSSLYGGGTDTNTGELFF
>TRBJ2-7|TRBV10-2|-|many
TGCGCCAGCAGTGAGTTGGACAGCTCCTACGAGCAGTACTTC
CASSELDSSYEQYF
>TRBJ2-2|TRBV3-1|-|-
TGTGCCAGCAGCCAAGTTTCAGCGGTTGGCACCGGGGAGCTGTTTTTT
CASSQVSAVGTGELFF
>TRBJ1-2|TRBV15|TRBD1|-
TGTGCCACCAGCCGGAGAGGGACAGGGAAAGCCTATGGCTACATCTTC
CATSRRGTGKAYGYIF
>TRBJ1-2|TRBV6-1|-|-
TGTGCCAGCACTGAGGGGCGGAGGGGCTACACCTTC
CASTEGRRGYTF
>TRBJ2-6|TRBV27|-|few
TGTGCCAGCACCCCCTCTGGGGCCAACGTCCTGACTTTC
CASTPSGANVLTF
>TRBJ1-6|TRBV12-3/TRBV12-4|TRBD1|many
TGTGCCAGCAGACCGCAGGGGGGGAATTCACCCCTCCACTTT
CASRPQGGNSPLHF
>TRBJ1-3|TRBV5-5|-|many
TGTGCCAGCAGCTTCCCGGGAGCTGGAAACACCATATATTTT
CASSFPGAGNTIYF
>TRBJ1-5|TRBV6-5|TRBD1|many
TGTGCCAGCAGTCCGCAGGGGGTTGGTGTAAGCAATCAGCCCCAGCATTTT
CASSPQGVGVSNQPQHF
>TRBJ2-7|TRBV27|TRBD2|-
TGTGCCAGCAGTCTCCAGCGGGGGGGCTTCTACGAGCAGTACTTC
CASSLQRGGFYEQYF
>TRBJ1-4|TRBV7-6|-|-
TGTGCCAGCAGCCCGGCGGGCGGGGCAGGGGCTGAAAAACTGTTTTTT
CASSPAGGAGAEKLFF
>TRBJ2-7|TRBV7-2|-|many
TGTGCCAGCAGCTTAGGTCATCGGTTGGGCGACTCCTACGAGCAGTACTTC
CASSLGHRLGDSYEQYF
>TRBJ1-2|TRBV30|-|few
TGTGCCTGGAGTCCCCCGGTGGGGGCTGGATATGGCTACACCTTC
CAWSPPVGAGYGYTF
>TRBJ2-7|TRBV7-9|TRBD2|many
TGTGCCAGCAGCTTAGAGAATAGCGGGGGCCCTTACTACGAGCAGTACTTC
CASSLENSGGPYYEQYF
>TRBJ2-7|TRBV10-1|-|many
TGCGCCAGCAGTGACCCAAACAGAGGCGAGCAGTACTTC
CASSDPNRGEQYF
>TRBJ2-7|TRBV5-6|TRBD1|many
TGTGCCAGCAGCGACGCCGGGACAGGGGGCAGATTCTACGAGCAGTACTTC
CASSDAGTGGRFYEQYF
>TRBJ1-6|TRBV5-1|TRBD1|-
TGCGCCAGCAGCTTGGACCCGAGACAGGGCTATAATTCACCCCTCCACTTT
CASSLDPRQGYNSPLHF
>TRBJ1-6|TRBV3-1|-|many
TGTGCCAGCAGCCCAACCATCAATAATTCACCCCTCCACTTT
CASSPTINNSPLHF
>TRBJ2-1|TRBV13|-|many
TGTGCCAGCAGCTCCCTGGGGCCTATCTTCGAGCAGTTCTTC
CASSSLGPIFEQFF
>TRBJ1-4|TRBV9|TRBD1|many
TGTGCCAGCAGCGTGGGACAGAATAATGAAAAACTGTTTTTT
CASSVGQNNEKLFF
>TRBJ2-1|TRBV7-9|-|many
TGTGCCAGCAGCTTAACAGAAATCTACAATGAGCAGTTCTTC
CASSLTEIYNEQFF
>TRBJ2-7|TRBV20-1|TRBD2|many
TGCAGTGCTAGATACTCAGCGGGGGTCTGGTTC
CSARYSAGVWF
>TRBJ1-6|TRBV20-1|-|many
TGCAGTGCTAGAGTTCGAGGATCCTATAATTCACCCCTCCACTTT
CSARVRGSYNSPLHF
>TRBJ1-5|TRBV28|TRBD1|-
TGTGCCAGCAGTTTCCCCTTGAGACAGGGGGCAGTTGCGGGCAATCAGCCCCAGCATTTT
CASSFPLRQGAVAGNQPQHF
>TRBJ1-5|TRBV19|TRBD1|many
TGTGCCAGTAGTTTCCGACAGGGAGGCAATCAGCCCCAGCATTTT
CASSFRQGGNQPQHF
>TRBJ2-5|TRBV11-2|-|many
TGTGCCAGCAGCTTTCACCAAGAGACCCAGTACTTC
CASSFHQETQYF
>TRBJ1-4|TRBV7-6|TRBD1|many
TGTGCCAGCAGCCCATCCGGGACAGTTCATGAAAAACTGTTTTTT
CASSPSGTVHEKLFF
>TRBJ1-6|TRBV7-9|-|many
TGTGCCAGCAGCTTAACCAGGTCCTCCTATAATTCACCCCTCCACTTT
CASSLTRSSYNSPLHF
>TRBJ2-5|TRBV2|-|many
TGTGCCAGCAGTGAAACTGGGACCCAAGAGACCCAGTACTTC
CASSETGTQETQYF
>TRBJ2-5|TRBV6-2/TRBV6-3|-|many
TGTGCCAGCAGAACTCCTAGGGGATCAGAGACCCAGTACTTC
CASRTPRGSETQYF
>TRBJ1-6|TRBV20-1|-|many
TGCAGTGCTAGAGATGAGAGGGGAGACTACTCACCCCTCCACTTT
CSARDERGDYSPLHF